Each of the 10 T cell receptor beta chains below was sequenced from the same sample in a study of T-cell reconstitution after alpha-beta-depleted transplantation in children. Library preparation (for TCRbeta) was performed with unique molecular identifiers. TCRdb ran MiXCR on the PCR reads and lists one entry per CDR3 protein. This table has about a million distinct CDR3 sequences, about 30% appearing once. Source: PBMCs, mostly from graft donor cells, taken 360 days after TCRalphabeta/CD19-depleted stem cell transplant. The receptors were sampled from a boy under three years old who had a stem cell transplant for SCID, so the T cells may come from the graft donor.

This chain connects TRBV5-1 to TRBJ1-2; 9 bases map to TRBD1. The CDR3 is made up of 12 amino acids. With V trimmed by 0 bases and J by 13 bases, 4 bases remained unmatched. Looked up from germline, CDR1 is SGHRS and CDR2 is YFSETQ. This CDR3 is CASSLEGQGGTF. Here the CDR3 DNA reads TGCGCCAGCAGCTTGGAGGGACAGGGCGGCACCTTC.

This clonotype was observed a handful of times. The chain has TRBV5-1 and TRBJ2-2; 13 bases line up with TRBD2. With 5 bases clipped from V and 0 bases from J, the junction kept 4 bases outside the gene matches. The CDR3 length is 17 residues. Germline lookup yields CDR1 SGHRS and CDR2 YFSETQ. The CDR3 coding sequence is TGCGCCAGCAGGGGACTAGCGGGACTCGCGAACACCGGGGAGCTGTTTTTT. Amino acid sequence: CASRGLAGLANTGELFF.

The rearrangement uses TRBV5-5 and TRBJ2-5; D is possibly TRBD2 (5 bases). The CDR3 spans 15 residues. The germline CDR1 and CDR2 sequences are SGHKS and YYEKEE (reference sequence). The V gene lost 4 bases and the J gene lost 3 bases, with 16 bases spanning the gap. The CDR3 protein is CASSAILGIKETQYF. CDR3 bases: TGTGCCAGCAGCGCCATCCTCGGGATCAAAGAGACCCAGTACTTC.

The CDR3 loop reads CASSTSDRATYEQYF. The CDR3 DNA sequence: TGTGCCAGCAGCACGAGCGACAGGGCTACCTACGAGCAGTACTTC. The chain uses TRBV9 and TRBJ2-7, with 7 bases aligning to TRBD1. The germline CDR1 and CDR2 sequences are SGDLS and YYNGEE. This CDR3 comprises 15 residues. The trim removed 4 bases at V and 2 bases at J, leaving 9 bases unmatched.

V and J are TRBV7-2 and TRBJ2-5; D gene unclear. V dropped 1 base and J dropped 5 bases, with 14 bases sitting between them. Germline V gene sequence: CDR1 SGHTA, CDR2 FQGNSA. The CDR3 loop spans 15 amino acids. The CDR3 protein is CASSLGARPAETQYF. Written as DNA, the CDR3 is TGTGCCAGCAGCTTAGGAGCCCGGCCTGCGGAGACCCAGTACTTC.

This clonotype appeared a few times. V gene TRBV5-1 combines with J gene TRBJ2-1, with D perhaps TRBD2 (6 bases). The CDR3 is 14 amino acids. Trimming shortened V by 4 bases and J by 1 base, and 9 bases separated the two germline ends. Germline loops: CDR1 SGHRS, CDR2 YFSETQ. In DNA, the CDR3 is TGCGCCAGCAGCCGCGGGACTTCCTACAATGAGCAGTTCTTC. Amino acid sequence: CASSRGTSYNEQFF.

The chain uses TRBV15 and TRBJ2-7, with D unresolved. The CDR3 has 14 amino acids. Deletions cut 6 bases from V and 1 base from J, with 13 bases between. Germline V gene data show CDR1 as LNHNV and CDR2 as YYDKDF (reference sequence). The CDR3 DNA follows: TGTGCCACCAGTGCGACTCTAGAGTCCTACGAGCAGTACTTC. This encodes CATSATLESYEQYF.

Only a few counts were recorded for this clonotype. V and J are TRBV4-1 and TRBJ2-3; D may be TRBD1 or TRBD2 (7 bases each). The V end lost 2 bases, the J end lost 6 bases, and 15 bases lay between the germline ends. Germline CDR1 is MGHRA and CDR2 is YSYEKL. This CDR3 has 15 residues. The CDR3 spells CASSQSPQGGDTQYF. The CDR3 DNA follows: TGCGCCAGCAGCCAATCCCCCCAGGGGGGGGATACGCAGTATTTT.

This clonotype was observed a few times. The chain joins TRBV12-3 or TRBV12-4 to TRBJ2-7; the D gene is possibly TRBD2 (6 bases). The CDR3 length is 12 residues. The V and J ends lost 1 base and 5 bases respectively, with 6 bases between them. CDR3 region: CASSLVADEQYF. DNA of the CDR3: TGTGCCAGCAGTTTAGTAGCGGACGAGCAGTACTTC.

This chain links TRBV11-2 with TRBJ2-5; 7 bases match TRBD1. Per germline, CDR1 SGHAT and CDR2 FQNNGV. V lost 2 bases to trimming and J lost 0 bases; unmatched junction nucleotides: 3. The CDR3 covers 15 residues. CDR3 sequence reads: CASSLIGTDQETQYF. Here the CDR3 DNA reads TGTGCCAGCAGCTTAATCGGGACAGACCAAGAGACCCAGTACTTC.